Shown below are 7 T cell receptor beta chains from a single sample sequenced in a study of blood T cell repertoires in COVID-19. Profiling relied on immunoSEQ multiplex PCR, and the TCRdb table lists in-frame clones only, not all of them. The sample lists more than 250,000 clones; about nine tenths were seen once. The sample was peripheral blood. The receptors shown here come from a woman between 50 and 59 years old with COVID-19, enrolled during active disease.

V gene TRBV12-5 combines with J gene TRBJ1-1; TRBD1 is a possible D gene (6 bases). Deletions cut 0 bases from V and 3 bases from J, with 14 bases between. This CDR3 is 16 amino acids long. Germline V gene data show CDR1 as LGHNT and CDR2 as FRNRAP. CDR3 coding DNA: TGTGCTAGTGGTTTGGTACCGTACGAGGGGGACACTGAAGCTTTCTTT. This encodes CASGLVPYEGDTEAFF.

The rearrangement uses TRBV11-3 and TRBJ2-4; TRBD2 aligns across 7 bases. V lost 3 bases and J lost 6; bases outside the gene matches: 14. The CDR3 consists of 17 residues. Germline V lookup: CDR1 SGHNT, CDR2 YENEEA. The CDR3 bases are TGTGCCAGCAGCTTCTACGGGAGGAGGAGTGCAGTAAACATTCAGTACTTC. Its translation is CASSFYGRRSAVNIQYF.

The chain has TRBV29-1 and TRBJ1-2; 11 bases line up with TRBD1. CDR3 size: 15 residues. The J segment lost 4 bases and the V segment lost 5 bases, leaving 9 bases of the junction unmatched. Germline V gene sequence: CDR1 SQVTM, CDR2 ANQGSEA. The CDR3 nucleotides are TGCAGCGTTCACTCCGGGACAGGGGGGGGCTATGGCTACACCTTC. The encoded protein is CSVHSGTGGGYGYTF.

V usage is TRBV11-2 and J usage is TRBJ2-7; 10 nucleotides agree with TRBD2. Losses at the gene ends were 5 bases for V and 4 bases for J; bases not matched to a gene: 11. Per germline, CDR1 SGHAT and CDR2 FQNNGV. The CDR3 has 16 residues. The CDR3 spells CASSRLGTSAKYEQYF. The CDR3, as DNA: TGTGCCAGCAGCAGACTAGGGACTAGCGCGAAGTACGAGCAGTACTTC.

The rearrangement links TRBV11-3 to TRBJ2-5; 13 bases agree with TRBD2. Trimming at V came to 3 bases and at J to 3 bases, leaving 1 base not matched to a gene. The germline gives CDR1 SGHNT, CDR2 YENEEA. CDR3 length: 15 residues. CDR3 in DNA: TGTGCCAGCAGCTTTGGACTAGCGGGAGAAGAGACCCAGTACTTC. Amino acids: CASSFGLAGEETQYF.

This chain uses TRBV4-1 with TRBJ1-2; tentatively, D is TRBD1 (5 bases). The CDR3 loop spans 16 amino acids. The ends were cut back, 3 bases at V and 4 bases at J, with 18 bases in the middle. Germline V gene sequence: CDR1 MGHRA, CDR2 YSYEKL. The CDR3 bases are TGCGCCAGCAGCCATCCCCCAGAGGCGGGGGGCTATGGCTACACCTTC. Its protein product is CASSHPPEAGGYGYTF.

This chain uses TRBV6-5 with TRBJ1-1; perhaps TRBD1 as D (5 bases). This CDR3 comprises 15 residues. With 6 bases removed from V and 0 bases from J, the gap between germline ends came to 14 bases. Per the germline V gene, CDR1 is MNHEY and CDR2 is SVGAGI. The CDR3 sequence is CASSSGGEVNTEAFF. Written as DNA, the CDR3 is TGTGCCAGCAGCTCGGGGGGAGAGGTGAACACTGAAGCTTTCTTT.